Listed below are T cell receptor beta chains from one sample, sequenced in a study of identical twins. TCRdb reprocessed the 5' RACE reads via MiXCR and lists one record per CDR3 protein. The data hold about 690,000 distinct CDR3 sequences, with 5.5% to 6.5% observed a single time. Sample: naive T cells sorted from blood. These receptors all stem from a man aged 18 to 29 in good health. Both conserved end residues are part of each CDR3. A D gene is named only where the DNA matches it firmly. The size entry is marked missing in some rows and otherwise reads once, few, many or a size class.

TRBD1 | many | TRBJ2-5 | TRBV20-1 | CSARDVDRGQETQYF | TGCAGTGCTAGAGACGTCGACAGGGGCCAAGAGACCCAGTACTTC
- | - | TRBJ2-3 | TRBV10-3 | CATNVAGGQGDTQYF | TGTGCCACCAACGTGGCTGGAGGGCAGGGAGATACGCAGTATTTT
- | many | TRBJ2-3 | TRBV29-1 | CSVEDRGDTQYF | TGCAGCGTTGAAGACCGGGGAGATACGCAGTATTTT
TRBD1 | many | TRBJ1-1 | TRBV5-1 | CASSLGDRGNTEAFF | TGCGCCAGCAGCTTGGGGGACAGAGGGAACACTGAAGCTTTCTTT
TRBD2 | few | TRBJ2-4 | TRBV7-8 | CASSQVAGLIKNIQYF | TGTGCCAGCAGCCAGGTAGCGGGACTGATAAAAAACATTCAGTACTTC
TRBD2 | few | TRBJ2-2 | TRBV11-3 | CASSLVSWEGTGELFF | TGTGCCAGCAGCTTAGTGTCATGGGAGGGCACCGGGGAGCTGTTTTTT
- | many | TRBJ1-2 | TRBV28 | CASSQPPNYGYTF | TGTGCCAGCAGCCAGCCCCCTAACTATGGCTACACCTTC
- | many | TRBJ2-6 | TRBV10-3 | CAIGDPLSGANVLTF | TGTGCCATCGGTGACCCTCTATCTGGGGCCAACGTCCTGACTTTC
- | - | TRBJ2-3 | TRBV7-9 | CASSSIDKDTQYF | TGTGCCAGCAGCTCGATAGACAAGGATACGCAGTATTTT
- | many | TRBJ2-3 | TRBV5-1 | CASRDQSADTQYF | TGCGCCAGCAGGGATCAAAGCGCAGATACGCAGTATTTT
- | many | TRBJ2-1 | TRBV28 | CASSLNLVGGYNEQFF | TGTGCCAGCAGTTTAAACCTCGTAGGGGGTTACAATGAGCAGTTCTTC
- | many | TRBJ2-2 | TRBV5-1 | CASSVNGELFF | TGCGCCAGCAGCGTTAACGGGGAGCTGTTTTTT
TRBD2 | - | TRBJ2-5 | TRBV5-1 | CASSLGESGRAKETQYF | TGCGCCAGCAGCTTGGGAGAGTCAGGGAGGGCCAAAGAGACCCAGTACTTC
- | many | TRBJ2-1 | TRBV24-1 | CATSALDVHEQFF | TGTGCCACCAGTGCCCTTGATGTCCATGAGCAGTTCTTC
- | many | TRBJ2-1 | TRBV7-9 | CASSLGQGGYEQFF | TGTGCCAGCAGCTTAGGGCAGGGGGGTTATGAGCAGTTCTTC
- | many | TRBJ2-5 | TRBV28 | CASRLVGRETQYF | TGTGCCAGCCGACTAGTGGGAAGGGAGACCCAGTACTTC
- | many | TRBJ2-5 | TRBV9 | CASRRDAAGATQYF | TGTGCCAGCAGGAGGGATGCGGCCGGGGCGACCCAGTACTTC
TRBD2 | - | TRBJ2-7 | TRBV20-1 | CSAEGTSEFYEQYF | TGCAGTGCCGAGGGGACTAGCGAGTTCTACGAGCAGTACTTC
- | many | TRBJ2-3 | TRBV29-1 | CSATTGPSTDTQYF | TGCAGCGCTACAACAGGACCAAGCACAGATACGCAGTATTTT
- | - | TRBJ2-3 | TRBV5-6 | CASSFEFVPVSTDTQYF | TGTGCCAGCAGCTTTGAATTTGTGCCTGTTAGCACAGATACGCAGTATTTT
- | - | TRBJ2-5 | TRBV9 | CASSVDGREAETQYF | TGTGCCAGCAGCGTCGATGGCAGGGAGGCGGAGACCCAGTACTTC
TRBD2 | many | TRBJ2-1 | TRBV15 | CATSTASGNNEQFF | TGTGCCACCAGCACGGCTAGCGGGAATAATGAGCAGTTCTTC
- | few | TRBJ2-3 | TRBV11-2 | CASSPLQIPTDTQYF | TGTGCCAGCAGCCCACTACAAATCCCGACAGATACGCAGTATTTT
- | - | TRBJ1-5 | TRBV6-1 | CASSERDSNQPQHF | TGTGCCAGCAGTGAAAGGGATAGCAATCAGCCCCAGCATTTT
- | few | TRBJ1-5 | TRBV15 | CATSRARLFPGQTWDQPQHF | TGTGCCACCAGCAGAGCCCGTTTATTTCCGGGACAAACTTGGGATCAGCCCCAGCATTTT
- | - | TRBJ2-7 | TRBV27 | CASSLSGGTRYYEQYF | TGTGCCAGCAGTTTATCTGGGGGAACAAGGTACTACGAGCAGTACTTC
TRBD2 | many | TRBJ2-1 | TRBV5-1 | CASSEPGLAGGNFF | TGCGCCAGCAGCGAGCCCGGACTAGCGGGAGGTAATTTCTTC
- | few | TRBJ2-1 | TRBV18 | CASSRDGESNEQFF | TGTGCCAGCTCCAGAGATGGGGAGTCCAATGAGCAGTTCTTC
TRBD1 | few | TRBJ2-2 | TRBV24-1 | CATSDHRQGVNTGELFF | TGTGCCACCAGTGACCATAGACAGGGCGTGAACACCGGGGAGCTGTTTTTT
TRBD2 | - | TRBJ2-7 | TRBV5-6 | CASSDRTSGRAVSYEQYF | TGTGCCAGCAGCGACCGGACTAGCGGGAGGGCGGTCTCCTACGAGCAGTACTTC
TRBD2 | - | TRBJ2-1 | TRBV6-2/TRBV6-3 | CASRRTSGRAANEQFF | TGTGCCAGCAGAAGGACTAGCGGGAGGGCCGCCAATGAGCAGTTCTTC
- | many | TRBJ2-1 | TRBV20-1 | CSGFYLNEQFF | TGCAGTGGATTTTATCTCAATGAGCAGTTCTTC
- | many | TRBJ2-1 | TRBV10-3 | CAISDHSSPGPAGGTYNEQFF | TGTGCCATCAGTGACCACTCGAGTCCGGGACCCGCAGGCGGTACCTACAATGAGCAGTTCTTC